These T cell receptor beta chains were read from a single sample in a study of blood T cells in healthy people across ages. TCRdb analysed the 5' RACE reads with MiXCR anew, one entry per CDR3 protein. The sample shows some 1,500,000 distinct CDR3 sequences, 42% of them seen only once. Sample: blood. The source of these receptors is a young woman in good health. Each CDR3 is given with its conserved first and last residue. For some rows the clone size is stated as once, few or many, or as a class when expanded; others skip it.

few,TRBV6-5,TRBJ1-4,CASSYLGDREKLFF
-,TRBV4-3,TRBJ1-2,CASSQDRLIYGYTF
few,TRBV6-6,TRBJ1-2,CASSFSQFNYGYTF
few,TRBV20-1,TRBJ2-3,CSASGGLLTDTQYF
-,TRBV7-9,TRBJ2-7,CASSTSGQRSYEQYF
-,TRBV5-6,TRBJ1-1,CASSLSPGRPEAFF
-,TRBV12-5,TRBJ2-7,CASGLVPGTGGGYEQYF
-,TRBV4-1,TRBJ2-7,CASSQAGQRLSYEQYF
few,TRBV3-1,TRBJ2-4,CASSQEGAGQLAKNIQYF
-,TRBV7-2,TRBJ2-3,CASGLRRSTDTQYF
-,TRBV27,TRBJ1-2,CASSSPGGHSNYGYTF
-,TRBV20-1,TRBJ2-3,CSARLPAGGPNHTDTQYF
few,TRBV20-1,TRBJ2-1,CSATGEAPHNEQFF
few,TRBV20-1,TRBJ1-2,CSADPTRQATYGYTF
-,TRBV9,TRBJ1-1,CASSVRTGMNTEAFF
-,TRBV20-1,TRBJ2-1,CSARLETNSYNEQFF
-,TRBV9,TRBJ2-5,CASSVVGSGSGKETQYF
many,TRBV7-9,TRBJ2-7,CASSFRDRAYEQYF
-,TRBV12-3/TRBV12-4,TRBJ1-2,CASSLLGASSYTF
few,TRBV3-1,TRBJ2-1,CASSQVGLAGGYEQFF
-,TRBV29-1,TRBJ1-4,CSARLGNEKLFF
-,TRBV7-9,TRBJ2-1,CASSLVGGRGYNEQFF
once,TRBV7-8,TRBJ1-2,CASSLRRGTTPDGYTF
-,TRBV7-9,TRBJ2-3,CASSLGWVGSTDTQYF
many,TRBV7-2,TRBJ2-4,CASSLAPSGRTLAKNIQYF
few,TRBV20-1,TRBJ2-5,CNPAALRETQYF
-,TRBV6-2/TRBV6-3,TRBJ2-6,CASSRSGSGANVLTF
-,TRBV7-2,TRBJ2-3,CASSLGYGSLSTDTRYF
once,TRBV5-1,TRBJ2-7,CASSSAGTGHYEQYF